This TCR beta chain came from a study of T cells after somatic rescue of genetic block. This CDR3 spans 14 amino acids. V shed 9 bases and J shed 2 bases, with 14 bases lying between them. The germline gives CDR1 MNHEY, CDR2 SMNVEV (reference sequence). As to this clone: This may stem from a read error, because a much larger clone lies one nucleotide away. This sample includes further DNA sequences coding for the same CDR3.

Sequenced by immunoSEQ multiplex PCR; TCRdb stores in-frame clones only, minus some. This sample carries 550 to 800 clones, around 40% of them seen once, and the ten largest clones take roughly half. The material sequenced was peripheral blood mononuclear cells (PBMCs). The TCR originated in a girl in the first two years of life. The V gene is TRBV27, the J gene TRBJ2-4; tentatively, D is TRBD2 (5 bases). The CDR3 region is CASSTPDSKNIQYF. The CDR3 nucleotides are TGTGCCAGTAGTACCCCGGACTCCAAAAACATTCAGTACTTC.